These 3 T cell receptor beta chains were all obtained from the same sample, sequenced in a study of T cell responses to AZD1222 COVID-19 vaccine. Generated by immunoSEQ multiplex PCR, the TCRdb table keeps only in-frame clones and is missing some. The table records 110,000 to 150,000 clones, about 91% of them present only once. The source was peripheral blood, collected on day 0 of AZD1222 vaccination. The receptor set was obtained from an adult in good health.

CDR3 residues: CASSQSNSGGYTF. As DNA, the CDR3 is TGTGCCAGCAGCCAATCGAACTCGGGGGGCTACACCTTC. The chain links TRBV3-1 (or the pseudogene TRBV3-2) to TRBJ1-2; D gene uncertain. CDR3 length: 13 residues. The germline V gene encodes CDR1 LGHDT and CDR2 YNNKEL (reference sequence). The V gene lost 2 bases and the J gene lost 8 bases, with 12 bases spanning the gap.

This chain joins TRBV30 and TRBJ1-5, with 10 bases lining up with TRBD1. The V and J ends lost 1 base and 4 bases, in that order; junction bases with no gene match: 4. Germline V lookup: CDR1 GTSNPN, CDR2 SVGIG (reference sequence). This CDR3 has 15 amino acids. The CDR3 DNA reads TGTGCCTGGAGTGCCGGGACAGGGGAAAATCAGCCCCAGCATTTT. Encoded protein: CAWSAGTGENQPQHF.

The chain combines TRBV27 with TRBJ1-6; 11 bases match TRBD1. Germline V gene data show CDR1 as MNHEY and CDR2 as SMNVEV (reference sequence). The CDR3 totals 17 residues. V dropped 5 bases and J dropped 5; count of bases not matched to a gene: 8. CDR3 nucleotides: TGTGCCAGCAGTCCGCATCTGGGACAGGGGGATAATTCACCCCTCCACTTT. Its translation is CASSPHLGQGDNSPLHF.